The sequence of this T cell receptor beta chain was determined in a study of beta chain features in type 1 diabetes (dated 2018 in TCRdb). Study-level background: Patients and healthy donors did not differ in mean age, gender distribution, total cell number or subset yield. A total of around 100 million sorted cells were examined across all samples, and RNA yield correlated strongly with the number of cells per subset. The study compared TCRB repertoires of sorted circulating CD4+ T cell subsets between recently diagnosed type 1 diabetes patients and matched healthy donors. Regulatory and stem cell-like memory subsets were isolated from only 8 patients and about eight healthy donors, whereas naive and central memory subsets came from all 30 or so donors.

Trimming accounts for 7 bases at V and 6 bases at J, while the number of junction bases matched to no gene is 12. The CDR3 goes from the cysteine to the phenylalanine over 13 residues. Only CDR3 DNA remains: 39 bases, in frame from the first base. The germline V gene supplies CDR1 SQVTM and CDR2 ANQGSEA. Comment on this clone: Its antigen remains undetermined. One base away there is no much larger clone; base qualities are not given.

Study-level results and caveats: Naive, central memory and regulatory TCRB repertoires appeared to be more similar among patients than among healthy donors. PCR may preferentially amplify shorter templates, but because patient and control samples were amplified and corrected together, any resulting skew would affect both groups equally. Because cDNA was sequenced instead of genomic DNA, activated cells with high expression could be over-represented, although the groups did not differ in activation or CD3 levels. Because small numbers of individuals were included in the HLA sub-analyses, any influence of HLA type on TCRB rearrangement was left unresolved. At VDJ recombination sites, type 1 diabetes patients had fewer insertions and more deleted nucleotides, which implies abnormalities in thymic rearrangement. A moderate but significant shortening of TCRB CDR3 length was observed in type 1 diabetes patients in all four CD4+ subsets.

The entire amount of isolated RNA was reverse transcribed using the High Capacity cDNA Reverse Transcription Kit, so the sequenced TCRB transcripts were expressed ones. Deep immunoSEQ sequencing was performed on naive, central memory and regulatory T cell samples, with an average of approximately 4 million total reads per sample. Sorted cells were lysed in RLT buffer and RNA was extracted with DNase-treated RNeasy Micro or Mini kits, depending on cell number. To prevent cross-contamination, each cell subset was processed individually, whereas patient and healthy donor samples were processed jointly. The immunoSEQ multiplex PCR was used to amplify TCRB sequences from cDNA, yielding 87-bp fragments that span the CDR3 region. Sequencing of the amplicons was performed on the Illumina HiSeq platform. From the authors' description of their analysis: PCR bias was corrected computationally using synthetic template baselines, and reads within Hamming distance 2 were collapsed, with unmergeable singletons discarded. Reads were aligned against IMGT so that V, D and J genes, CDR3 length and insertions or deletions at six rearrangement sites could be assigned. Within each subset, clonotype counts were normalized to sorted cell number, after which true diversity and Gini coefficients were computed with the tcR R package. Repertoire sharing was quantified using the overlap coefficient calculated on TCRB nucleotide sequences. This immuneACCESS table, as held by TCRdb, lists in-frame sequences with V and J called but not all clones. Of the missing ones, under half trace to an unresolved V gene in checked studies; the others have no known cause. From that table come the V and J calls and clone size; the DNA was used to work out D and trimming. The sample contains approximately 120,000 clones, 17% of them found a single time. Jointly, the top ten make up roughly 2.5% of the sample.

A single peripheral blood draw of around 0.11 L on average was collected from each donor into heparinised tubes. Naive, central memory, regulatory and stem cell-like memory CD4+ T cells were sorted on a BD FACSAria II using a panel including CD45RO, CCR7, CD25, CD127, CD95 and CD27. All sorted populations exceeded 98% purity. PBMCs were isolated immediately by Lymphoprep density gradient centrifugation and stained directly without culture. So that batch effects would be minimized, each experiment stained and sorted samples in pairs, pairing one healthy donor with one patient. The TCR sequence derives from a man younger than 30 with type 1 diabetes. The sequence joins TRBV29-1 to TRBJ2-7; 7 of the junction bases match TRBD1. Source material: central memory CD4+ T cells from blood. DNA sequence: TGCAGCGGCTCCGACAGGGAAGCGTCCGAGCAGTACTTC. It encodes CSGSDREASEQYF.